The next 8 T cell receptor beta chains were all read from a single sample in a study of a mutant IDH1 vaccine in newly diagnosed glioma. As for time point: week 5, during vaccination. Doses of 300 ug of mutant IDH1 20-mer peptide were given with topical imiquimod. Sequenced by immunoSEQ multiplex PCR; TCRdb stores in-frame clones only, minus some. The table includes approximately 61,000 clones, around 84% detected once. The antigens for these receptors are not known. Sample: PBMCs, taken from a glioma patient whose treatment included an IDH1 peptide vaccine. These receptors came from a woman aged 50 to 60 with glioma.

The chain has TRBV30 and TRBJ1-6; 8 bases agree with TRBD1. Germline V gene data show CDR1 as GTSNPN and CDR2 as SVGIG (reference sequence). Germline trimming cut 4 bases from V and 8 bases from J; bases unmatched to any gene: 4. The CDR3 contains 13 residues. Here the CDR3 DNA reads TGTGCCTGGAAACCAGGGGGCCATTCACCCCTCCACTTT. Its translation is CAWKPGGHSPLHF.

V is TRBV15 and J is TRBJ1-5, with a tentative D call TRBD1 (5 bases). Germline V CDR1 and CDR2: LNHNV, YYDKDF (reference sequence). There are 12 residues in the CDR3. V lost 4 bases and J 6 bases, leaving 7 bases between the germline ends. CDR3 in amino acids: CATSTGSQPQHF. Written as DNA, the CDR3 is TGTGCCACCAGCACAGGGAGTCAGCCCCAGCATTTT. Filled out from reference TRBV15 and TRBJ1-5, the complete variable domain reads DAMVIQNPRYQVTQFGKPVTLSCSQTLNHNVMYWYQQKSSQAPKLLFHYYDKDFNNEADTPDNFQSRRPNTSFCFLDIRSPGLGDTAMYLCATSTGSQPQHFGDGTRLSIL.

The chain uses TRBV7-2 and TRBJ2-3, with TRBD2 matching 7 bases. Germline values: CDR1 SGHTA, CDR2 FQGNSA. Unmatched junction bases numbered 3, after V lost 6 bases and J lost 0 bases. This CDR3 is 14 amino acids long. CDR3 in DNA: TGTGCCAGCAGGAGTAGCGGGAGCACAGATACGCAGTATTTT. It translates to CASRSSGSTDTQYF.

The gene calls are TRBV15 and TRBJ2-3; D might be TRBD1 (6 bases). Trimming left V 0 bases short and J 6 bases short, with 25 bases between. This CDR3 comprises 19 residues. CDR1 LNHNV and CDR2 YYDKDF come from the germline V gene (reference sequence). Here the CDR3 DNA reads TGTGCCACCAGCAGAGATGGGGGCCTATGGGACCAAAGAACGGATACGCAGTATTTT. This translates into CATSRDGGLWDQRTDTQYF. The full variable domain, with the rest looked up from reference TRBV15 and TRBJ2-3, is DAMVIQNPRYQVTQFGKPVTLSCSQTLNHNVMYWYQQKSSQAPKLLFHYYDKDFNNEADTPDNFQSRRPNTSFCFLDIRSPGLGDTAMYLCATSRDGGLWDQRTDTQYFGPGTRLTVL.

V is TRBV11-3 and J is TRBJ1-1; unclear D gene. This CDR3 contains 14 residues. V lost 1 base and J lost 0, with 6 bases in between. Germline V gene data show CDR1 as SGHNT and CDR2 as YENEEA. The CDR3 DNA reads TGTGCCAGCAGCTTAGTCGGACTGAACACTGAAGCTTTCTTT. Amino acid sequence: CASSLVGLNTEAFF.

The CDR3 DNA is TGTGCCAGCATCTCCGGCGGCGAGCAGTACTTC. Translating it yields CASISGGEQYF. The chain is built from TRBV6-5 and TRBJ2-7; D call uncertain. The V end was cut by 7 bases, the J end by 6 bases, with 10 bases between. Germline V lookup: CDR1 MNHEY, CDR2 SVGAGI. The CDR3 is 11 amino acids.

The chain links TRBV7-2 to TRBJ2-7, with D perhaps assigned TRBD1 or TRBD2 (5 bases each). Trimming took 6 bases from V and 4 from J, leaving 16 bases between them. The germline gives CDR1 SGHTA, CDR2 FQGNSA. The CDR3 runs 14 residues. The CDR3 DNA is TGTGCCAGCAGGGCAGGGAGTGGTGTTTACGAGCAGTACTTC. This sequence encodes CASRAGSGVYEQYF.

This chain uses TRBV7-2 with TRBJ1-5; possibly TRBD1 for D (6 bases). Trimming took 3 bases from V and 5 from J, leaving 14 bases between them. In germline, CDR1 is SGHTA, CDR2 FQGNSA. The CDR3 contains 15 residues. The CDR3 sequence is CASSFGRGYDQPQHF. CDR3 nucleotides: TGTGCCAGCAGCTTTGGCAGGGGTTACGATCAGCCCCAGCATTTT.